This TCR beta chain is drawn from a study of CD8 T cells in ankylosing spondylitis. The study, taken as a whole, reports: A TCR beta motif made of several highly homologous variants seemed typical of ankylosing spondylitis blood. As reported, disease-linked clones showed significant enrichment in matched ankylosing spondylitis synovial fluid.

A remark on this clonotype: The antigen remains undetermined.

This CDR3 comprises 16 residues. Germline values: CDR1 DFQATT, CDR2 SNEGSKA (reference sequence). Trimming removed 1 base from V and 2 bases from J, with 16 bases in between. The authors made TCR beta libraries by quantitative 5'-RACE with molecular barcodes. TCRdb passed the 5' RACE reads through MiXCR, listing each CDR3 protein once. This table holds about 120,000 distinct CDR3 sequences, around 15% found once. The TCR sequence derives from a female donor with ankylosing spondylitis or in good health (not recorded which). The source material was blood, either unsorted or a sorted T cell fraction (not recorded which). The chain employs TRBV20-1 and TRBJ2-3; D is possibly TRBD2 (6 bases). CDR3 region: CSARGLGKISTDTQYF. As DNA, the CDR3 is TGCAGTGCTAGAGGACTAGGGAAGATTTCCACAGATACGCAGTATTTT.